Below are 18 T cell receptor beta chains sequenced from a single sample in a study of CXCR3-negative and CXCR3-positive naive CD8 T cells (dated by TCRdb to about 2019). The data were produced on a NextSeq 550. The Human TCR Profiling Kit (MiLaboratory) was used to prepare UMI-labeled 5' RACE TRB cDNA libraries. TCRdb reprocessed the reads; each CDR3 protein sequence makes one entry, and DNA is unavailable. The sample table records 65,000 to 85,000 distinct CDR3 sequences. The top ten clones comprise about 1.5% of the sample. The sample consisted of naive CXCR3- CD8+ T cells from blood. What the cell subset or site label conveys for this sample: CD45RO-CCR7+CD27+CD95- naive CD8+ T cells lacking CXCR3 (TNR3-). These receptor sequences come from a human donor in good health. Some clones in this sample may be carry-over from other donors' samples.

The rearrangement links TRBV7-6 to TRBJ2-5; TCRdb calls TRBD1, which cannot be checked without DNA. The CDR3 runs 17 residues. Germline V lookup: CDR1 SGHVS, CDR2 FNYEAQ. The CDR3 loop is CASSLVMAGGAQETQYF.

The rearrangement uses TRBV7-9 and TRBJ1-1; the TCRdb D gene call, TRBD1, has no DNA to confirm it. The germline gives CDR1 SEHNR, CDR2 FQNEAQ (reference sequence). CDR3 length equals 12 residues. The CDR3 spells CASSSQGPEAFF.

This chain uses TRBV29-1 with TRBJ2-7; TCRdb calls TRBD1, which cannot be checked without DNA. CDR3 length equals 13 residues. CDR1 is SQVTM and CDR2 is ANQGSEA in the germline V gene. The CDR3 sequence is CSVRGGTSYEQYF.

This chain joins TRBV4-1 and TRBJ2-2. CDR1 is MGHRA, CDR2 YSYEKL, per germline. This CDR3 has 15 residues. The CDR3 loop is CASSQQQANTGELFF.

The chain is built from TRBV4-1 and TRBJ1-1; absent DNA, TCRdb's TRBD1 call cannot be checked. The CDR3 covers 14 residues. The V gene's germline CDR1 is MGHRA and CDR2 YSYEKL. The CDR3: CASSQDQGDTEAFF.

The J gene is TRBJ1-1, the V gene TRBV14. CDR1 is SGHDN, CDR2 FVKESK, per germline. The CDR3 sequence is 12 residues long. CDR3 sequence reads: CASSQTNTEAFF.

The gene calls are TRBV28 and TRBJ1-1; TCRdb returns TRBD1, unconfirmable since there is no DNA. Germline V CDR1 and CDR2: MDHEN, SYDVKM. The CDR3 runs 12 residues. This CDR3 is CASSLGGNEAFF.

The chain combines TRBV4-1 with TRBJ2-5; lacking DNA, the TRBD1 call made by TCRdb goes unchecked. Germline V gene sequence: CDR1 MGHRA, CDR2 YSYEKL. The CDR3 runs 15 residues. The CDR3 here is CASSQSTGEQETQYF.

V and J are TRBV5-1 and TRBJ2-7; TCRdb designates TRBD1, a call that cannot be tested without DNA. CDR3 size: 15 residues. The germline V gene encodes CDR1 SGHRS and CDR2 YFSETQ. The CDR3 spells CASSFRQGSLYEQYF.

The chain recombines TRBV6-5 with TRBJ2-3. This CDR3 spans 13 amino acids. The germline gives CDR1 MNHEY, CDR2 SVGAGI. The CDR3 here is CASSQYGTDTQYF.

The chain is built from TRBV10-3 and TRBJ1-6. This CDR3 contains 13 residues. Germline V CDR1 and CDR2: ENHRY, SYGVKD. The CDR3 region is CASGMGLNSPLHF.

According to its frequency, this clonotype is medium-sized. The chain uses TRBV13 and TRBJ2-1; the D gene TCRdb calls, TRBD1, cannot be checked with no DNA. The CDR3 loop spans 15 amino acids. Germline V gene lookup returns CDR1 PRHDT and CDR2 FYEKMQ (reference sequence). The CDR3 here is CASSRQRQGYNEQFF.

V usage is TRBV19 and J usage is TRBJ2-1. Germline CDR1 and CDR2: LNHDA and SQIVND (reference sequence). CDR3 size: 13 residues. The CDR3 reads CASSIGSDNEQFF.

This chain joins TRBV7-8 and TRBJ2-1. This CDR3 comprises 12 residues. Germline V lookup: CDR1 SGHVS, CDR2 FQNEAQ. This CDR3 reads CASSPDHNEQFF. Complete variable domain (other parts from reference TRBV7-8 and TRBJ2-1): GAGVSQSPRYKVAKRGQDVALRCDPISGHVSLFWYQQALGQGPEFLTYFQNEAQLDKSGLPSDRFFAERPEGSVSTLKIQRTQQEDSAVYLCASSPDHNEQFFGPGTRLTVL.

The J gene is TRBJ2-7, the V gene TRBV7-2; TCRdb reports TRBD2, a call that lacks DNA to check it against. Germline CDR1 reads SGHTA; CDR2 reads FQGNSA. This CDR3 is 21 amino acids long. The CDR3 sequence is CASSPGFLTSGGTYPPYEQYF.

The chain is built from TRBV6-2 or TRBV6-3 and TRBJ2-1; checking the TCRdb D call of TRBD1 is not possible without DNA. The CDR3 contains 13 residues. Germline loops: CDR1 MNHEY, CDR2 SVGEGT. The CDR3 sequence is CASIGGGALEQFF.

The chain has TRBV28 and TRBJ1-5; the D call of TRBD1 rests on TCRdb alone, since no DNA is present to check it. The CDR3 is made up of 20 amino acids. CDR1 is MDHEN and CDR2 is SYDVKM in the germline V gene. The CDR3: CASRAGSMVYVGADDQPQHF.

V gene TRBV7-2 combines with J gene TRBJ2-5. This CDR3 contains 15 residues. Germline lookup yields CDR1 SGHTA and CDR2 FQGNSA. CDR3 sequence reads: CASSLVYSTKETQYF.